The 28 T cell receptor beta chains listed next were all sequenced from one sample in a study of blood T cells in healthy people across ages. A J-beta primer mix and a sample-barcoded 5' primer were used in a second PCR of roughly 6 to 11 cycles. Each CDR3 protein gets one entry after TCRdb re-called the 5' RACE reads with MiXCR. This table has 1.5 million to 2 million distinct CDR3 sequences, 30% to 40% appearing once. Sequencing was performed on blood. The receptors originated from a woman in her thirties in good health.

This clonotype was observed a few times. This rearrangement joins TRBV20-1 to TRBJ2-3, with D tentatively TRBD1 or TRBD2 (5 bases each). V was shortened by 6 bases and J by 2 bases, with 18 bases between the two germline ends. From germline, CDR1 is DFQATT and CDR2 SNEGSKA (reference sequence). The CDR3 extends over 15 amino acids. The CDR3 loop reads CSAPGARDLTDTQYF. The CDR3 nucleotides are TGCAGTGCGCCTGGGGCTAGGGACCTCACAGATACGCAGTATTTT.

This clonotype is a singleton in its sample. The chain uses TRBV30 and TRBJ1-5, with 7 bases identical to TRBD1. CDR1 is GTSNPN and CDR2 is SVGIG in the germline V gene (reference sequence). The length of the CDR3 is 12 residues. The V segment lost 4 bases and the J segment 6 bases; nucleotides outside the gene matches: 3. As DNA, the CDR3 is TGTGCCTGGAACAGGGACAGTCAGCCCCAGCATTTT. Encoded protein: CAWNRDSQPQHF. Looking up the rest from reference TRBV30 and TRBJ1-5 gives the full variable domain: SQTIHQWPATLVQPVGSPLSLECTVEGTSNPNLYWYRQAAGRGLQLLFYSVGIGQISSEVPQNLSASRPQDRQFILSSKKLLLSDSGFYLCAWNRDSQPQHFGDGTRLSIL.

This chain connects TRBV5-1 to TRBJ1-1; D is unresolved. V was trimmed by 7 bases and J by 1 base, leaving 14 bases between them. CDR1 SGHRS and CDR2 YFSETQ come from the germline V gene. This CDR3 is built from 14 residues. The CDR3 DNA follows: TGCGCCAGCCAAGAGTATGGGCCGAACACTGAAGCTTTCTTT. Translation gives CASQEYGPNTEAFF.

The sample holds a few counts of this clonotype. The chain recombines TRBV4-1 with TRBJ2-1, with 10 bases that match TRBD2. This CDR3 is built from 16 residues. The germline V gene has CDR1 MGHRA and CDR2 YSYEKL. The ends lost 2 bases at V and 5 bases at J; junction bases unmatched: 6. The CDR3: CASSQLPAGGDNEQFF. CDR3 DNA: TGCGCCAGCAGCCAACTCCCAGCGGGAGGGGACAATGAGCAGTTCTTC.

The chain combines TRBV7-2 with TRBJ1-6; D possibly corresponds to TRBD1 (6 bases). The CDR3 is 16 amino acids. Germline loops: CDR1 SGHTA, CDR2 FQGNSA. Trimming stripped 4 bases from V and 13 bases from J, with 23 bases between. The CDR3 spells CASSSLTGRSYFPLHF. The CDR3 DNA is TGTGCCAGCAGCTCGCTGACAGGCCGGTCATATTTTCCCCTCCACTTT.

The chain carries TRBV5-1 and TRBJ2-5; possible D gene TRBD1, 5 bases. The CDR3 runs 15 residues. The V gene lost 4 bases and the J gene lost 5 bases, with 18 bases spanning the gap. Germline V gives CDR1 SGHRS, CDR2 YFSETQ. CDR3 region: CASSPPRQGSETQYF. The CDR3 coding sequence is TGCGCCAGCAGCCCACCCCGGCAGGGATCGGAGACCCAGTACTTC.

This clonotype has a handful of counts. The DNA for the CDR3 is TGTGCCAGCAGCGTAGGCGCGACTAGCGCAGGCACAGATACGCAGTATTTT. Amino acid sequence: CASSVGATSAGTDTQYF. V is TRBV9 and J is TRBJ2-3; 8 positions agree with TRBD2. CDR3 length: 17 amino acids. With 0 bases clipped from V and 1 base from J, the junction kept 7 bases outside the gene matches. Germline lookup yields CDR1 SGDLS and CDR2 YYNGEE.

The chain joins TRBV6-6 to TRBJ2-7; 8 bases map to TRBD1. Germline-derived CDR1 and CDR2 are MNHNY and SVGAGI (reference sequence). This CDR3 comprises 15 residues. Germline trimming cut 6 bases from V and 4 bases from J; bases unmatched to any gene: 11. DNA for the CDR3: TGTGCCAGCAGGGTAGGACAGGGTGGAGGATACGAGCAGTACTTC. Translated, it gives CASRVGQGGGYEQYF.

This clonotype was detected many times. V usage is TRBV27 and J usage is TRBJ2-7; 11 nucleotides align to TRBD2. This CDR3 comprises 15 residues. V trimming: 2 bases; J trimming: 3 bases; junction bases outside the gene matches: 3. Germline CDR1 reads MNHEY; CDR2 reads SMNVEV (reference sequence). As DNA, the CDR3 is TGTGCCAGCAGTTTAGGGACTAGCGGCCTCTACGAGCAGTACTTC. This sequence encodes CASSLGTSGLYEQYF.

Worth noting for this clonotype: An end of the junction does not agree with germline; a read error may underlie this. The chain recombines TRBV7-3 with TRBJ1-1; 7 bases agree with TRBD1. The CDR3 length is 13 residues. The V gene's germline CDR1 is SGHTA and CDR2 FQGTGA. The CDR3 reads CAGSRDSNTEAFF. CDR3 in DNA: TGTGCCGGCAGCCGGGACAGTAACACTGAAGCTTTCTTT.

A few counts support this clonotype. The rearrangement links TRBV13 to TRBJ2-1, with 10 bases matching TRBD2. V trimming: 6 bases; J trimming: 8 bases; junction bases outside the gene matches: 4. From germline, CDR1 is PRHDT and CDR2 FYEKMQ (reference sequence). This CDR3 contains 13 residues. The CDR3 nucleotides are TGTGCCAGCAGAACCGGGACTAGCGATGAGCAGTTCTTC. Its translation: CASRTGTSDEQFF.

There are a few counts of this clonotype. The rearrangement joins TRBV20-1 to TRBJ2-1, with TRBD2 matching over 14 bases. Per the germline V gene, CDR1 is DFQATT and CDR2 is SNEGSKA (reference sequence). V was clipped by 1 base and J by 0 bases; unmatched bases: 5. The CDR3 has 18 residues. The CDR3 DNA is TGCAGTGCTAGAGGCACCGGGACTAGCGGGAGCTCCTACAATGAGCAGTTCTTC. Translation: CSARGTGTSGSSYNEQFF.

This clonotype was found a few times. The V gene is TRBV2, the J gene TRBJ2-5; 8 bases align to TRBD1. V dropped 7 bases and J dropped 5; count of bases not matched to a gene: 6. Looked up from germline, CDR1 is SNHLY and CDR2 is FYNNEI. There are 13 residues in the CDR3. The CDR3: CASIRQGWETQYF. In DNA, the CDR3 is TGTGCCAGCATCCGACAGGGGTGGGAGACCCAGTACTTC.

This rearrangement joins TRBV4-1 to TRBJ2-3; D not certain. The CDR3 covers 17 residues. CDR1 and CDR2 (germline): MGHRA, YSYEKL. Deletions cut 4 bases from V and 0 bases from J, with 17 bases between. For the CDR3, the DNA is TGCGCCAGCAGCCGCCTGCCCTCGAAGTTTAGCACAGATACGCAGTATTTT. Protein product: CASSRLPSKFSTDTQYF.

In its sample, this clonotype was seen a few times. J is TRBJ1-1 and V is TRBV20-1; perhaps TRBD1 as D (5 bases). The CDR3 runs 14 residues. Trimming removed 2 bases from V and 11 bases from J, with 21 bases in between. CDR1 and CDR2 (germline): DFQATT, SNEGSKA (reference sequence). CDR3 DNA sequence: TGCAGTGCTAGACGCCCCGGGACGGGAACCCTGGCTTTCTTT. It translates to CSARRPGTGTLAFF.

The rearrangement joins TRBV5-6 to TRBJ2-5, with D perhaps matching TRBD1 or TRBD2 (7 bases each). The V end lost 0 bases, the J end lost 5 bases, and 32 bases lay between the germline ends. The CDR3 totals 21 residues. Per germline, CDR1 SGHDT and CDR2 YYEEEE. The CDR3 is CASSLALSSSGGGHALETQYF. The CDR3 coding sequence is TGTGCCAGCAGCTTGGCCCTCAGCTCTTCAGGGGGGGGACATGCCCTCGAGACCCAGTACTTC.

Comments on this clonotype: A much larger clone lies a single base off, so this may be a read error. J is TRBJ2-7 and V is TRBV25-1; TRBD1 aligns across 9 bases. Germline assignment: CDR1 MGHDK and CDR2 SYGVNS. The CDR3 totals 15 residues. The CDR3 sequence: CTSSDGQGRSYEQYF. The CDR3 coding sequence is TGTACCAGCAGTGATGGACAGGGGAGATCCTACGAGCAGTACTTC.

This clonotype was counted a few times. The V and J genes are TRBV5-1 and TRBJ2-1; 12 bases align to TRBD2. The last part of the DNA fits TRBJ2-7 better; the J call may be wrong. In germline, CDR1 is SGHRS, CDR2 YFSETQ. The CDR3 spans 16 residues. The CDR3 is CASSSASGRGYNEQYF. CDR3 nucleotide sequence: TGCGCCAGCAGCTCTGCTAGCGGGAGGGGCTACAATGAGCAGTACTTC.

V and J are TRBV6-1 and TRBJ2-3; possible D gene TRBD2, 5 bases. The CDR3 runs 13 residues. V was clipped by 5 bases and J by 10 bases, with 16 bases between them. Germline V gene lookup returns CDR1 MNHNS and CDR2 SASEGT. In nucleotides, the CDR3 is TGTGCCAGCAGTACTAGGACGGAGGCTTCGCAGTATTTT. Amino acid sequence: CASSTRTEASQYF.

CDR3 bases: TGTGCCTGGAGTGTTCTAGGGGACAATCAGCCCCAGCATTTT. It encodes CAWSVLGDNQPQHF. The chain is built from TRBV30 and TRBJ1-5; TRBD1 is a possible D gene (5 bases). V gave up 0 bases and J gave up 3 bases, with 9 bases separating them. From germline, CDR1 is GTSNPN and CDR2 SVGIG (reference sequence). The CDR3 has 14 residues.

This clonotype has more than one count but fewer than ten. V gene TRBV20-1 combines with J gene TRBJ1-1, with no clear D. This CDR3 comprises 13 residues. Germline CDR1 DFQATT, CDR2 SNEGSKA (reference sequence). V lost 2 bases, J lost 0 bases, and 7 bases lay in between. The CDR3 nucleotides are TGCAGTGCTAGAACTCTCGTGAACACTGAAGCTTTCTTT. Translation: CSARTLVNTEAFF.

This clonotype was counted only a few times. The chain recombines TRBV12-3 or TRBV12-4 with TRBJ2-3; the match to TRBD2 covers 10 bases. The length of the CDR3 is 17 residues. Trimming took 7 bases from V and 2 from J; bases not matched to a gene: 12. CDR3 region: CASTASQGLAPTDTQYF. CDR3 nucleotide sequence: TGTGCCAGCACAGCTTCCCAGGGACTAGCGCCCACAGATACGCAGTATTTT.

J is TRBJ1-5 and V is TRBV6-1; D might be TRBD1 (6 bases). The V and J ends lost 2 bases and 5 bases respectively, with 16 bases between them. Per germline, CDR1 MNHNS and CDR2 SASEGT. The CDR3 has 16 residues. The CDR3 sequence: CASSERDIMGYQPQHF. In DNA form, the CDR3 reads TGTGCCAGCAGTGAAAGGGACATCATGGGGTATCAGCCCCAGCATTTT.

In regard to this clonotype: Since a much larger clone is just one base distant, this may be a read error. The chain has TRBV10-3 and TRBJ2-3, with D tentatively TRBD2 (7 bases). This CDR3 is 15 amino acids long. Germline-derived CDR1 and CDR2 are ENHRY and SYGVKD. V was clipped by 6 bases and J by 6 bases, with 19 bases between them. CDR3 sequence: CAIRPGGRESDTQYF. CDR3 nucleotides: TGTGCCATCAGACCCGGGGGGCGGGAGAGTGATACGCAGTATTTT.

The rearrangement joins TRBV28 to TRBJ2-7, with a tentative D call TRBD2 (7 bases). The CDR3 is made up of 14 amino acids. Germline assignment: CDR1 MDHEN and CDR2 SYDVKM. Trimming cost V 8 bases and J 2 bases, with 16 bases left between them. The CDR3 here is CASEGGLGPYEQYF. The CDR3 coding sequence is TGTGCCAGCGAGGGGGGGCTCGGGCCCTACGAGCAGTACTTC.

This chain joins TRBV7-2 and TRBJ2-5; D gene unclear. TRBJ2-7 explains the end of the DNA better; the J call may be wrong. Germline V lookup: CDR1 SGHTA, CDR2 FQGNSA. This CDR3 comprises 15 residues. CDR3 DNA sequence: TGTGCCAGCAGCTTAGCGTTTCAGTCCGCCGCCGAGCAGTACTTC. This sequence encodes CASSLAFQSAAEQYF.

The chain combines TRBV5-1 with TRBJ1-1, with unresolved D. The CDR3 runs 13 residues. From germline, CDR1 is SGHRS and CDR2 YFSETQ. V lost 9 bases and J lost 3, with 15 bases in between. DNA for the CDR3: TGCGCCACCGGCAAGAGGCACCACACTGAAGCTTTCTTT. This sequence encodes CATGKRHHTEAFF. Together with reference TRBV5-1 and TRBJ1-1, the CDR3 gives the full variable domain: KAGVTQTPRYLIKTRGQQVTLSCSPISGHRSVSWYQQTPGQGLQFLFEYFSETQRNKGNFPGRFSGRQFSNSRSEMNVSTLELGDSALYLCATGKRHHTEAFFGQGTRLTVV.

The CDR3 bases are TGCAGTGCTAGAGACGAACTAGCTGGAGATGAGCAGTTCTTC. It encodes CSARDELAGDEQFF. The chain uses TRBV20-1 and TRBJ2-1; maybe TRBD2 (6 bases). Per germline, CDR1 DFQATT and CDR2 SNEGSKA (reference sequence). The V end was cut by 0 bases, the J end by 8 bases, with 14 bases between. The CDR3 consists of 14 residues.